A selection of T cell receptor beta chains follows, all from one sample in a study of T-cell memory formation after mild COVID-19. One entry per CDR3 protein, called by TCRdb with MiXCR from the 5' RACE reads. The table lists around 390,000 distinct CDR3 sequences, 15% to 20% of them singletons. The sequenced sample consisted of PBMCs or a T cell subset sorted from them (not recorded which). These TCRs come from a man aged 18 to 30 who had mild COVID-19 (a few samples of this study predate the infection). Cell type and time point are not known. CDR3s include the opening cysteine and the closing phenylalanine or tryptophan. D genes are given only for firm matches. Not every row has a clone size; where given, it reads once, few, many or a size class.

size,D,J,length,V,DNA,CDR3
.,.,TRBJ2-1,14,TRBV20-1,TGCAGTGCTAGAGTGGGGGGACCCTACAATGAGCAGTTCTTC,CSARVGGPYNEQFF
few,.,TRBJ2-1,10,TRBV29-1,TGCAGCGTTGAATACAATGAGCAGTTCTTC,CSVEYNEQFF
.,TRBD1,TRBJ1-6,15,TRBV4-3,TGCGCCAGCAGCCAATTGGGACAGGGGAATTCACCCCTCCACTTT,CASSQLGQGNSPLHF
few,.,TRBJ1-2,15,TRBV7-2,TGTGCCAGCAGCCCAGCAAGGACAGAAAACTATGGCTACACCTTC,CASSPARTENYGYTF
.,.,TRBJ1-6,15,TRBV27,TGTGCCAGCAGCTTTGGAGTTTTGGGGAGTTCACCCCTCCACTTT,CASSFGVLGSSPLHF
.,.,TRBJ1-4,14,TRBV7-9,TGTGCCAGCAACCACGGGGTCTCTAATGAAAAACTGTTTTTT,CASNHGVSNEKLFF
.,.,TRBJ1-1,14,TRBV14,TGTGCCAGCAGCCAAGCTTGGGGGGCAGGAGAAGCTTTCTTT,CASSQAWGAGEAFF
.,.,TRBJ1-5,14,TRBV12-3/TRBV12-4,TGTGCCAGCAGTTTCGTCGCAGGTGAGCAGCCCCAGCATTTT,CASSFVAGEQPQHF
few,.,TRBJ1-1,13,TRBV3-1,TGTGCCAGCGGAAAAAGGGCAGAATCTGAAGCTTTCTTT,CASGKRAESEAFF
few,TRBD2,TRBJ2-3,17,TRBV4-1,TGCGCCAGCAGCCAGCCGGGACTAGCGGGTTTGGGAGATACGCAGTATTTT,CASSQPGLAGLGDTQYF
few,.,TRBJ2-1,14,TRBV20-1,TGCAGTGCGTGGGACGGAAGCTCCTACAATGAGCAGTTCTTC,CSAWDGSSYNEQFF
.,.,TRBJ1-1,13,TRBV4-1,TGCGCCAGCAGCCAAGTGGCGGGGGGGGAAGCTTTCTTT,CASSQVAGGEAFF
medium-sized,.,TRBJ1-1,15,TRBV14,TGTGCCAGCAGCCGGGGAGGGGCTTTGAACACTGAAGCTTTCTTT,CASSRGGALNTEAFF
few,TRBD1,TRBJ2-4,17,TRBV4-1,TGCGCCAGCAGCCAGACAGGGGACTCCGGGCCCAAAAACATTCAGTACTTC,CASSQTGDSGPKNIQYF
few,.,TRBJ2-3,11,TRBV10-3,TGTGCCATCAGCCTCACAGATACGCAGTATTTT,CAISLTDTQYF
.,.,TRBJ1-2,14,TRBV20-1,TGCAGTGCTAGAGTCGCGGACAAGGCCTATGGCTACACCTTC,CSARVADKAYGYTF
many,.,TRBJ2-1,13,TRBV5-1,TGCGCCAGCAGCCAGGACAGCGGCAGTGAGCAGTTCTTC,CASSQDSGSEQFF
.,TRBD1,TRBJ2-2,17,TRBV3-1,TGTGCCAGCAGCAAAAGATTGGGACAGGGAAACACCGGGGAGCTGTTTTTT,CASSKRLGQGNTGELFF
few,.,TRBJ2-5,15,TRBV2,TGTGCCAGCAGTGATCACTCAGGGAGCCAAGAGACCCAGTACTTC,CASSDHSGSQETQYF
.,TRBD2,TRBJ2-1,17,TRBV7-9,TGTGCCAGCAGCCACTCTATCGGGACTAGCGGGGGCCATGAGCAGTTCTTC,CASSHSIGTSGGHEQFF
many,.,TRBJ2-1,12,TRBV11-2,TGTGCCAGCAGCTGGGTGGGCAATGAGCAGTTCTTC,CASSWVGNEQFF
.,TRBD1,TRBJ2-7,13,TRBV29-1,TGCAGCGTAAGGACAGGGGGGGAACACGAGCAGTACTTC,CSVRTGGEHEQYF
few,TRBD1,TRBJ2-1,13,TRBV7-9,TGTGCCAGCAGCACCCCACAGGGGACTGAGCAGTTCTTC,CASSTPQGTEQFF
few,.,TRBJ1-1,14,TRBV7-2,TGTGCCAGCAGCTTAAACCAAGCGGACACTGAAGCTTTCTTT,CASSLNQADTEAFF
.,TRBD1,TRBJ1-2,14,TRBV10-3,TGTGCCATCACAGGGACAGGGGCTATTCATGGCTACACCTTC,CAITGTGAIHGYTF
.,TRBD1,TRBJ2-1,14,TRBV19,TGTGCCAGCGGGACAGGGGCCACCTACAATGAGCAGTTCTTC,CASGTGATYNEQFF
.,TRBD2,TRBJ2-7,15,TRBV10-2,TGCGCCAGCAGTGACAGCGGGGGGAACTACTACGAGCAGTACTTC,CASSDSGGNYYEQYF
many,.,TRBJ2-1,14,TRBV5-1,TGCGCCAGCAGCTTAGGGAGAGAATACAATGAGCAGTTCTTC,CASSLGREYNEQFF
few,TRBD1,TRBJ2-7,13,TRBV5-1,TGCGCCAGCAGCGTGACAGGGACCTACGAGCAGTACTTC,CASSVTGTYEQYF
few,.,TRBJ2-5,15,TRBV11-1,TGTGCCAGCAGCTTAGTCCAACCTTCTGGAGAGACCCAGTACTTC,CASSLVQPSGETQYF
few,TRBD1,TRBJ1-4,15,TRBV5-1,TGCGCCAGCAGCCACACCCAGGGGGCGCGTGAAAAACTGTTTTTT,CASSHTQGAREKLFF
.,.,TRBJ2-3,13,TRBV28,TGTGCCAGCAGTCCTACCGACAGGGATACGCAGTATTTT,CASSPTDRDTQYF
many,.,TRBJ1-2,13,TRBV7-9,TGTGCCAGCAGGTCGACCGGGAGCTATGGCTACACCTTC,CASRSTGSYGYTF
.,.,TRBJ1-4,13,TRBV6-2/TRBV6-3,TGTGCCAGCTGTGGGGAGCCTAATGAAAAACTGTTTTTT,CASCGEPNEKLFF
.,.,TRBJ2-1,14,TRBV6-6,TGTGCCAGCGAAGAACCTAGCTCCTACAATGAGCAGTTCTTC,CASEEPSSYNEQFF
.,.,TRBJ1-1,14,TRBV12-3/TRBV12-4,TGTGCCAGCAGTTTACGGGGAGGGGAGGTTGAAGCTTTCTTT,CASSLRGGEVEAFF
many,.,TRBJ2-3,14,TRBV5-1,TGCGCCAGCAGCTCGGGGCGAGGCACAGATACGCAGTATTTT,CASSSGRGTDTQYF
.,.,TRBJ1-1,16,TRBV6-6,TGTGCCAGCAGTTACTCGCCAGCTGAGGCCTGGCCTGAAGCTTTCTTT,CASSYSPAEAWPEAFF
few,.,TRBJ1-6,12,TRBV9,TGTGCCAGCAGCGTCCGCTATTCACCCCTCCACTTT,CASSVRYSPLHF
.,.,TRBJ2-3,16,TRBV7-9,TGTGCCAGCAGCACCAATCGGGGGGCCGGGGGAGATACGCAGTATTTT,CASSTNRGAGGDTQYF